The 24 T cell receptor beta chains given below trace back to one sample, sequenced in a study of T-cell reconstitution after alpha-beta-depleted transplantation in children. Unique molecular identifiers were incorporated when the TCRbeta library was constructed. TCRdb recomputed calls from the PCR reads with MiXCR, one row per CDR3 protein. Of more than 200,000 distinct CDR3 sequences listed, around 9.7% are singletons. The sample was PBMCs from the stem cell graft donor, taken from the stem cell graft. These receptors were collected from a human donor who donated a stem cell graft to a child with SCID.

There are many counts of this clonotype. The gene calls are TRBV3-1 and TRBJ2-3; D unclear. This CDR3 region has 18 residues. The germline CDR1 and CDR2 sequences are LGHDT and YNNKEL (reference sequence). Trimming removed 1 base at V and 4 bases at J, with 21 bases between. The CDR3 is CASSQAAPWQLGADTQYF. For the CDR3, the DNA is TGTGCCAGCAGCCAAGCCGCCCCTTGGCAGTTGGGCGCAGATACGCAGTATTTT.

This clonotype was seen many times. The gene calls are TRBV7-2 and TRBJ2-3; D is perhaps TRBD2 (5 bases). CDR1 and CDR2 (germline): SGHTA, FQGNSA. This CDR3 region has 13 residues. The V and J ends lost 5 bases and 3 bases respectively, with 9 bases between them. This chain's CDR3 is CASSLRLTDTQYF. DNA of the CDR3: TGTGCCAGCAGCCTCAGACTAACAGATACGCAGTATTTT.

Many counts were recorded for this clonotype. The genes are TRBV5-1 and TRBJ2-5, with D tentatively TRBD1 or TRBD2 (5 bases each). V was pared by 0 bases and J by 4 bases, with 10 bases between. The CDR3 extends over 14 amino acids. Germline V gene sequence: CDR1 SGHRS, CDR2 YFSETQ. The CDR3 region has the DNA TGCGCCAGCAGCTTGGCCGGGGCCTCAGAGACCCAGTACTTC. Its protein product is CASSLAGASETQYF. The whole variable domain, remainder taken from reference TRBV5-1 and TRBJ2-5, is KAGVTQTPRYLIKTRGQQVTLSCSPISGHRSVSWYQQTPGQGLQFLFEYFSETQRNKGNFPGRFSGRQFSNSRSEMNVSTLELGDSALYLCASSLAGASETQYFGPGTRLLVL.

This clonotype was counted many times. The chain employs TRBV7-9 and TRBJ2-5; 9 bases map to TRBD2. The germline V gene encodes CDR1 SEHNR and CDR2 FQNEAQ (reference sequence). This CDR3 has 16 residues. V trimming: 5 bases; J trimming: 2 bases; junction bases outside the gene matches: 9. In nucleotides, the CDR3 is TGTGCCAGCAGCATTAGCGGGAGCACCTTACAAGAGACCCAGTACTTC. This codes for CASSISGSTLQETQYF.

This clonotype came up many times. Here the CDR3 reads CASSLVRGDSNQPQHF. The CDR3 DNA reads as TGTGCCAGCAGTTTAGTTCGTGGGGATAGCAATCAGCCCCAGCATTTT. The chain recombines TRBV12-3 or TRBV12-4 with TRBJ1-5; no clear D. The CDR3 sequence is 16 residues long. With 1 base removed from V and 0 bases from J, the gap between germline ends came to 10 bases.

This clonotype occurred many times. The V and J genes are TRBV5-1 and TRBJ2-7, with 8 bases aligning to TRBD2. With V trimmed by 4 bases and J by 2 bases, 5 bases remained unmatched. This CDR3 has 14 amino acids. Germline loops: CDR1 SGHRS, CDR2 YFSETQ. CDR3 sequence reads: CASSLAGFTYEQYF. The CDR3 DNA follows: TGCGCCAGCAGCCTAGCGGGTTTTACCTACGAGCAGTACTTC.

The gene calls are TRBV20-1 and TRBJ2-3, with D perhaps matching TRBD2 (5 bases). V was shortened by 6 bases and J by 6 bases, with 10 bases between the two germline ends. CDR3 size: 11 residues. Germline loops: CDR1 DFQATT, CDR2 SNEGSKA (reference sequence). Here the CDR3 DNA reads TGCAGTGCCACGATAGCGGATACGCAGTATTTT. Protein: CSATIADTQYF.

This clonotype has a count of ten or more. The chain carries TRBV6-1 and TRBJ2-3, with D tentatively TRBD2 (6 bases). CDR3 length: 15 residues. V dropped 5 bases and J dropped 2 bases, with 14 bases sitting between them. The germline CDR1 and CDR2 sequences are MNHNS and SASEGT. The DNA for the CDR3 is TGTGCCAGCAGTAATCGCGGGAAGGACACAGATACGCAGTATTTT. Translating gives CASSNRGKDTDTQYF.

This clonotype was seen many times. This chain uses TRBV20-1 with TRBJ1-5; TRBD1 is a possible D gene (5 bases). With 4 bases removed from V and 2 bases from J, the gap between germline ends came to 9 bases. This CDR3 has 13 residues. Germline lookup yields CDR1 DFQATT and CDR2 SNEGSKA (reference sequence). CDR3 DNA sequence: TGCAGTGCTACTACGGGGGGCAATCAGCCCCAGCATTTT. This sequence encodes CSATTGGNQPQHF.

This clonotype was recorded many times. The J gene is TRBJ1-3, the V gene TRBV5-1, with D perhaps matching TRBD1 (5 bases). Trimming took off 5 bases at V and 0 bases at J, with 12 bases between the two ends. Germline values: CDR1 SGHRS, CDR2 YFSETQ. There are 15 residues in the CDR3. The CDR3 region has the DNA TGCGCCAGCAGGGGGACCAACAGCTCTGGAAACACCATATATTTT. Amino acid sequence: CASRGTNSSGNTIYF.

The chain carries TRBV7-2 and TRBJ2-3, with a weak D call TRBD2 (6 bases). Between the trimmed V and J ends, which lost 1 base and 5 bases, there was a span of 16 bases. This CDR3 has 16 amino acids. Germline V gene lookup returns CDR1 SGHTA and CDR2 FQGNSA. CDR3 region: CASSLELGGLLDTQYF. Written as DNA, the CDR3 is TGTGCCAGCAGCTTAGAGTTGGGGGGTTTATTAGATACGCAGTATTTT.

This clonotype was observed many times. The J gene is TRBJ1-4, the V gene TRBV20-1, with D perhaps TRBD1 (6 bases). Between the trimmed V and J ends, which lost 4 bases and 7 bases, there was a span of 16 bases. This CDR3 is built from 14 residues. Per germline, CDR1 DFQATT and CDR2 SNEGSKA (reference sequence). In nucleotides, the CDR3 is TGCAGTGCTACAAACAGGGAAGGTCTTGAAAAACTGTTTTTT. It translates to CSATNREGLEKLFF.

This clonotype was observed at least ten times. The chain employs TRBV28 and TRBJ2-5; D tentatively reads TRBD1 or TRBD2 (5 bases each). This CDR3 is built from 12 residues. The V gene's germline CDR1 is MDHEN and CDR2 SYDVKM. V lost 4 bases, J lost 12 bases, and 15 bases lay in between. Written as DNA, the CDR3 is TGTGCCAGCAGTTCTACCGGGACGGCAAAGTACTTC. Translation: CASSSTGTAKYF.

This clonotype has just a few counts. The chain joins TRBV6-2 or TRBV6-3 to TRBJ2-7; TRBD2 matches 12 bases. This CDR3 is built from 16 residues. Germline lookup yields CDR1 MNHEY and CDR2 SVGEGT. The V gene end was trimmed by 2 bases and the J gene end by 3 bases; junction bases not matched to a gene: 5. CDR3 DNA sequence: TGTGCCAGCAGTTACAGCGCACTAGCGGGGGGCTACGAGCAGTACTTC. Protein product: CASSYSALAGGYEQYF.

This clonotype was seen repeatedly, ten times or more. V usage is TRBV2 and J usage is TRBJ2-3; D is uncertain. Trimming removed 6 bases at V and 4 bases at J, with 5 bases between. CDR3 length: 11 residues. Germline V gives CDR1 SNHLY, CDR2 FYNNEI. CDR3 in amino acids: CASSSADTQYF. CDR3 in DNA: TGTGCCAGCAGCTCGGCAGATACGCAGTATTTT.

This clonotype was detected ten times or more. This rearrangement joins TRBV24-1 to TRBJ1-5; 7 bases fit TRBD1. The germline V gene has CDR1 KGHDR and CDR2 SFDVKD. CDR3 size: 16 residues. Germline trimming cut 4 bases from V and 1 base from J; bases unmatched to any gene: 6. As DNA, the CDR3 is TGTGCCACCAGTGAAACCGGGACAGCCAGCAATCAGCCCCAGCATTTT. This codes for CATSETGTASNQPQHF.

This clonotype appeared many times. The rearrangement joins TRBV5-1 to TRBJ1-2, with no clear D. Trimming removed 1 base at V and 7 bases at J, with 8 bases between. Germline values: CDR1 SGHRS, CDR2 YFSETQ. The CDR3 length is 12 residues. The CDR3 DNA reads as TGCGCCAGCAGCTTGTCGCGTTTTGGCTACACCTTC. Encoded protein: CASSLSRFGYTF.

This clonotype was seen ten or more times. This chain connects TRBV5-1 to TRBJ2-2, with D maybe TRBD1 (6 bases). This CDR3 has 15 amino acids. V was trimmed by 2 bases and J by 1 base, leaving 9 bases between them. In germline, CDR1 is SGHRS, CDR2 YFSETQ. The CDR3 region has the DNA TGCGCCAGCAGCTTAATGACAGGGAACACCGGGGAGCTGTTTTTT. Translated, it gives CASSLMTGNTGELFF.

This clonotype occurred many times. The genes are TRBV5-1 and TRBJ1-4, with D unclear. CDR1 and CDR2 (germline): SGHRS, YFSETQ. This CDR3 is built from 19 residues. V was trimmed by 0 bases and J by 0 bases, leaving 18 bases between them. For the CDR3, the DNA is TGCGCCAGCAGCTTGGGACGGTGGTCGGAATCCGCAACTAATGAAAAACTGTTTTTT. Amino acids: CASSLGRWSESATNEKLFF.

This clonotype occurred many times. The chain uses TRBV12-3 or TRBV12-4 and TRBJ1-1, with D uncertain. V lost 3 bases and J lost 0, with 11 bases in between. CDR3 size: 15 residues. The DNA of the CDR3 is TGTGCCAGCAGTTTTTCGCGGAATTTGAACACTGAAGCTTTCTTT. It encodes CASSFSRNLNTEAFF.

This clonotype was recorded at least ten times. The V and J genes are TRBV7-2 and TRBJ1-2; D perhaps matches TRBD1 (5 bases). The CDR3 sequence is 13 residues long. Trimming stripped 0 bases from V and 7 bases from J, with 9 bases between. Germline CDR1 reads SGHTA; CDR2 reads FQGNSA. The CDR3 region has the DNA TGTGCCAGCAGCTTAGCGGGGCAGAGTGGCTACACCTTC. This gives the protein CASSLAGQSGYTF.

Turning to this clonotype: A much bigger clone sits one base away, suggesting this may be a read error. V and J are TRBV20-1 and TRBJ1-2; TRBD1 is a possible D gene (6 bases). The V gene's germline CDR1 is DFQATT and CDR2 SNEGSKA (reference sequence). This CDR3 has 13 amino acids. CDR3 region: CSARDYREYGYPF. The CDR3, as DNA: TGCAGTGCTAGAGATTACAGGGAGTATGGCTACCCCTTC.

This sequence joins TRBV30 and TRBJ2-6, with no clear D. Germline V CDR1 and CDR2: GTSNPN, SVGIG (reference sequence). The CDR3 extends over 15 amino acids. With 3 bases removed from V and 0 bases from J, the gap between germline ends came to 9 bases. The CDR3: CAWRAPFSGANVLTF. The CDR3, as DNA: TGTGCCTGGAGAGCTCCTTTCTCTGGGGCCAACGTCCTGACTTTC.

Ten or more counts support this clonotype. The genes are TRBV5-5 and TRBJ2-7; 9 bases are a match to TRBD1. CDR3 length equals 14 residues. The germline V gene encodes CDR1 SGHKS and CDR2 YYEKEE (reference sequence). The V segment lost 5 bases and the J segment 2 bases; nucleotides outside the gene matches: 5. The CDR3 coding sequence is TGTGCCAGCAGGCAGGACAGGGGAACCTACGAGCAGTACTTC. It yields the protein CASRQDRGTYEQYF. The full variable domain, in which reference TRBV5-5 and TRBJ2-7 provide the parts outside the CDR3, is DAGVTQSPTHLIKTRGQQVTLRCSPISGHKSVSWYQQVLGQGPQFIFQYYEKEERGRGNFPDRFSARQFPNYSSELNVNALLLGDSALYLCASRQDRGTYEQYFGPGTRLTVT.